This TCR beta chain originates from a study of response to subunit inactivated influenza vaccine. This clonotype appeared a few times. Antigen unknown. Notes on the study in general: Authors proposed each seasonal influenza vaccination draws in few new T cells.

TCRdb independently ran MiXCR on the RT-PCR reads; one entry per CDR3 protein. The table lists 600,000 to 700,000 distinct CDR3 sequences, 12% to 15% of them singletons. This CDR3 has 11 amino acids. The V gene lost 5 bases and the J gene lost 6 bases, with 4 bases spanning the gap. Germline lookup yields CDR1 MDHEN and CDR2 SYDVKM. The TCR sequence derives from a man aged 50-59 years who received an inactivated influenza vaccine. This sequence joins TRBV28 and TRBJ2-2, with D hard to call. The specimen comprised PBMCs from blood, sampled 14 to 15 days before vaccination. CDR3 sequence reads: CASSRAGELFF. The DNA of the CDR3 is TGTGCCAGCAGTCGGGCCGGGGAGCTGTTTTTT.